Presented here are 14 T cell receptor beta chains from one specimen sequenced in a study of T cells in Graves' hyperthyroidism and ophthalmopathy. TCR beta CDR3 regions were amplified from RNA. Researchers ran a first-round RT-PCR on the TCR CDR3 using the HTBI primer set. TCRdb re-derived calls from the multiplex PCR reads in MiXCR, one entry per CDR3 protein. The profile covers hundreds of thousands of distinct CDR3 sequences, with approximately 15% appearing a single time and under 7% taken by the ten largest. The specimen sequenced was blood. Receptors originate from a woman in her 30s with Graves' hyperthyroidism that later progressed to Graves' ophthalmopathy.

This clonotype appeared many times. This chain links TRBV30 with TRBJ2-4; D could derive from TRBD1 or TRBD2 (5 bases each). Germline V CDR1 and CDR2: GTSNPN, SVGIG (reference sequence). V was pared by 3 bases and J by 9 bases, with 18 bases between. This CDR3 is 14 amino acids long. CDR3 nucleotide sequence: TGTGCCTGGAGGAGGGACCGCAGTACGAGCATTCAGTACTTC. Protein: CAWRRDRSTSIQYF.

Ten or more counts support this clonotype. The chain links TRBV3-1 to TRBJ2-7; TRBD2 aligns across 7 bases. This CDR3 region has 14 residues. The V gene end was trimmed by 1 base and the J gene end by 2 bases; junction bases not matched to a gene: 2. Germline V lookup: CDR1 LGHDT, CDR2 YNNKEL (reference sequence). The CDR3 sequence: CASSQAGGTYEQYF. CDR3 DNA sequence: TGTGCCAGCAGCCAAGCGGGAGGCACCTACGAGCAGTACTTC.

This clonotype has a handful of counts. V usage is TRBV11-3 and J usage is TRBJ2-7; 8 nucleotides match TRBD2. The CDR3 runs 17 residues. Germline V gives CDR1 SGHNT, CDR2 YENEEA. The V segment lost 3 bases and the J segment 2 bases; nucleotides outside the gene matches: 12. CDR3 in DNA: TGTGCCAGCAGCTTCCCCAGGAGCGGGAGCTTTACCTACGAGCAGTACTTC. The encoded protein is CASSFPRSGSFTYEQYF.

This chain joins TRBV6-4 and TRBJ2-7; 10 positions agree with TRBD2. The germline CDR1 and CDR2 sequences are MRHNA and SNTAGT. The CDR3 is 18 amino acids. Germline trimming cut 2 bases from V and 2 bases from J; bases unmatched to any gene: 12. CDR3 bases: TGTGCCAGCAGTGACGGGATCGATAGCGGGAGGATTACCTACGAGCAGTACTTC. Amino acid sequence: CASSDGIDSGRITYEQYF.

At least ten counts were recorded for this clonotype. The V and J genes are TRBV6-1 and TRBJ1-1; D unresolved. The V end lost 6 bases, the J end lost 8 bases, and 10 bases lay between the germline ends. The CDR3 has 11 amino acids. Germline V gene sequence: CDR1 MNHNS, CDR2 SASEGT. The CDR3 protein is CASRPPGEAFF. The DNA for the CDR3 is TGTGCCAGCAGACCGCCGGGAGAAGCTTTCTTT.

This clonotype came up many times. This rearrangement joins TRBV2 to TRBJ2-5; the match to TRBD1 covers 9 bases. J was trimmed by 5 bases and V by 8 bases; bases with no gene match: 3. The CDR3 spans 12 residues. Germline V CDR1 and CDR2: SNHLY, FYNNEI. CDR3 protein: CASRQGGETQYF. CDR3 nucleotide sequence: TGTGCCAGCCGACAGGGGGGGGAGACCCAGTACTTC.

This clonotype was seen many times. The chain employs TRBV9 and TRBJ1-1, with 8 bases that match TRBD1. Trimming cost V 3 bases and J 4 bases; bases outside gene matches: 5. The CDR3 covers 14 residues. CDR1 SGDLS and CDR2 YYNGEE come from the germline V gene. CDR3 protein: CASSADRGGTEAFF. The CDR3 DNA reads TGTGCCAGCAGCGCAGACAGGGGAGGCACTGAAGCTTTCTTT.

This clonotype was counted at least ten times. The CDR3 DNA reads as TGTGCCAGCAGTGAAACGGGAGGGCCTTGGACCGGGGAGCTGTTTTTT. It translates to CASSETGGPWTGELFF. This rearrangement joins TRBV25-1 to TRBJ2-2; 8 bases agree with TRBD2. V was clipped by 2 bases and J by 5 bases; unmatched bases: 7. CDR1 and CDR2 (germline): MGHDK, SYGVNS. The CDR3 sequence is 16 residues long. Full variable domain (missing parts from reference TRBV25-1 and TRBJ2-2): EADIYQTPRYLVIGTGKKITLECSQTMGHDKMYWYQQDPGMELHLIHYSYGVNSTEKGDLSSESTVSRIRTEHFPLTLESARPSHTSQYLCASSETGGPWTGELFFGEGSRLTVL.

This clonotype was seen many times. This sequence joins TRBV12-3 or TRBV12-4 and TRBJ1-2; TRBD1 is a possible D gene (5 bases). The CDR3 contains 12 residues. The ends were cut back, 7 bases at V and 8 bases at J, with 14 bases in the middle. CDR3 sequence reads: CASNRGGDGYTF. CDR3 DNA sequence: TGTGCCAGCAACCGAGGAGGGGACGGCTACACCTTC.

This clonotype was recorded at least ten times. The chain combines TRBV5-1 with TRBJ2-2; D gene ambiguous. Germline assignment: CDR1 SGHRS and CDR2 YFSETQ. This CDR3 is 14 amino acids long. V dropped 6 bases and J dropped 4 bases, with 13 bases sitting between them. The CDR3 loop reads CASNYGSVTGELFF. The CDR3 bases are TGCGCCAGCAATTACGGTAGTGTCACCGGGGAGCTGTTTTTT.

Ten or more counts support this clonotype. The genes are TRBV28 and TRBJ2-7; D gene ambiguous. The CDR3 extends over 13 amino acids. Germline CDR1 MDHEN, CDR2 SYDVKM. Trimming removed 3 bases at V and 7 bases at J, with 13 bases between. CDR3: CASSLGSPLEQYF. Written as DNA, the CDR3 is TGTGCCAGCAGTTTGGGGTCTCCTCTAGAGCAGTACTTC.

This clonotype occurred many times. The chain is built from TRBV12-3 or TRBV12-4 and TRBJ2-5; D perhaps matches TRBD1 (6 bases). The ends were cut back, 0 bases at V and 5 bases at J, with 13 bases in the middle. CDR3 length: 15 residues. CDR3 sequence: CASSLATGTWETQYF. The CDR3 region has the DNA TGTGCCAGCAGTTTAGCAACAGGGACGTGGGAGACCCAGTACTTC.

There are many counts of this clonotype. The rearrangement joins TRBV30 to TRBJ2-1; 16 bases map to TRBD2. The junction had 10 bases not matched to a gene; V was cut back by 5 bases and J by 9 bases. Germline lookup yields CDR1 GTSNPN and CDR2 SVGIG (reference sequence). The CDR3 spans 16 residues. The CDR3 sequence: CAWGKGLAGGRGEQFF. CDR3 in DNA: TGTGCCTGGGGAAAGGGACTAGCGGGAGGGAGAGGTGAGCAGTTCTTC.

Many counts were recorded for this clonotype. The CDR3 reads CASSPLVGQGPLNEQFF. CDR3 bases: TGTGCCAGCAGCCCTCTAGTGGGACAGGGTCCCCTCAATGAGCAGTTCTTC. This rearrangement joins TRBV12-3 or TRBV12-4 to TRBJ2-1; 9 bases line up with TRBD1. V shed 6 bases, J shed 6 bases, and the junction held 15 bases outside the gene matches. The length of the CDR3 is 17 residues.